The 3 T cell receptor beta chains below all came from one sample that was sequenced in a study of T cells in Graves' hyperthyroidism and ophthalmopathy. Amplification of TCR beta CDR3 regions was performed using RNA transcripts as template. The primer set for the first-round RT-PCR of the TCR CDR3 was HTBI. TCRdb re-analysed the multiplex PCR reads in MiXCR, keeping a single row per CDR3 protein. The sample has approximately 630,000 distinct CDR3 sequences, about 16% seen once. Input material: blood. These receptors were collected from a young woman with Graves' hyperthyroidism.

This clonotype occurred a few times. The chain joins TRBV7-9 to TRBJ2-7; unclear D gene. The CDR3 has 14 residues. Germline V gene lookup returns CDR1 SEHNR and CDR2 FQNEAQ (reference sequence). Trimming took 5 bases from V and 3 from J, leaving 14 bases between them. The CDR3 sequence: CASSARQRDYEQYF. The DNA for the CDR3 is TGTGCCAGCAGCGCCCGGCAGCGCGACTACGAGCAGTACTTC.

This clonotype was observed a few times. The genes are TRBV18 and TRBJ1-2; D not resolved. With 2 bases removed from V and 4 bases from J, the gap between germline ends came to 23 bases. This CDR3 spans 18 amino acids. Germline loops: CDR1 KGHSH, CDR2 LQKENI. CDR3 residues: CASSPNHLFDGVFYGYTF. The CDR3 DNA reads TGTGCCAGCTCACCAAATCACCTCTTTGACGGGGTGTTCTATGGCTACACCTTC.

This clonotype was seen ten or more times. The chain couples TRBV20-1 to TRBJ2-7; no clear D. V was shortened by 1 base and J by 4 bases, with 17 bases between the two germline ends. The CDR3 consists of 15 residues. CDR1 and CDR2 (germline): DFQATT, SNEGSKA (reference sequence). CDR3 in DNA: TGCAGTGCTAGAGGGTTTGCGGTGCAGGTTTACGAGCAGTACTTC. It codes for CSARGFAVQVYEQYF.